Listed below are T cell receptor beta chains from one sample, sequenced in a study of technical replicates of blood from four donors. Sequencing was performed with immunoSEQ multiplex PCR; in TCRdb, only in-frame clones are kept and a portion is missing. The sample holds approximately 51,000 clones; about 93% are singletons and the top ten take around 4%. The sample comprised PBMCs. These receptors were taken from a human donor in good health. Some clones in this sample may be carry-over from other donors' samples. Each CDR3 is given with its conserved first and last residue. Each record gives: J gene, D gene, clone size, V gene, CDR3 DNA, CDR3 protein. D genes are given only for firm matches. Clone size appears in some rows only: once, few, many, or a class for an expanded clone.

TRBJ1-1 NA NA TRBV15 TGTGCCACCAGCAGAGGGGAGACGGTCAACACTGAAGCTTTCTTT CATSRGETVNTEAFF
TRBJ1-6 NA NA TRBV7-8 TGTGCCAGCAGCTTTTCGGATTCACCCCTCCACTTT CASSFSDSPLHF
TRBJ2-7 TRBD2 NA TRBV7-9 TGTGCCAGCAGCCCGACTGGGACTAGTTCCTACGAGCAGTACTTC CASSPTGTSSYEQYF
TRBJ1-6 NA NA TRBV7-2 TGTGCCAGCAGCTTAAAACACAATTCACCCCTCCACTTT CASSLKHNSPLHF
TRBJ1-5 TRBD1 NA TRBV6-5 TGTGCCAGCAGTTACGACAGGGGCGTTCAGCCCCAGCATTTT CASSYDRGVQPQHF
TRBJ2-1 TRBD2 NA TRBV5-6 TGTGCCAGCAGCTTTTGGGCTAGCGGGAGCAATGAGCAGTTCTTC CASSFWASGSNEQFF
TRBJ2-3 TRBD2 NA TRBV5-1 TGCGCCAGCAGCTTGACTAGCGCAGATACGCAGTATTTT CASSLTSADTQYF
TRBJ1-5 NA NA TRBV19 TGTGCCAGTAGTATAGGAGCCGGTTTGAGCAATCAGCCCCAGCATTTT CASSIGAGLSNQPQHF
TRBJ2-3 NA NA TRBV27 TGTGCCAGTACGACAGGCGGGAGCGATACAGATACGCAGTATTTT CASTTGGSDTDTQYF
TRBJ2-7 NA NA TRBV20-1 TGCAGTGCTAGAGGAGCCTACGAGCAGTACTTC CSARGAYEQYF
TRBJ2-6 TRBD1 NA TRBV11-2 TGTGCCAGCAGCCGGATGGCCGGGGACAGGGCTTCTGGGGCCAACGTCCTGACTTTC CASSRMAGDRASGANVLTF
TRBJ2-3 TRBD2 NA TRBV9 TGTGCCAGCAGCACCGGACTAGGGAGCACAGATACGCAGTATTTT CASSTGLGSTDTQYF
TRBJ1-5 NA NA TRBV7-8 TGTGCCAGCAGCTTAGAACAGTATAGCAATCAGCCCCAGCATTTT CASSLEQYSNQPQHF
TRBJ2-3 NA NA TRBV11-2 TGTGCCAGCAGCTTAGAGGCTCATCCGCCGGATACGCAGTATTTT CASSLEAHPPDTQYF
TRBJ1-1 NA NA TRBV4-2 TGTGCCAGCAGCCAAAGGGACACAGGTTCGCTATCGCCTGAAGCTTTCTTT CASSQRDTGSLSPEAFF
TRBJ2-7 NA NA TRBV7-6 TGTGCCAGCAGCTTAGCAGGGGTTGAGCAGTACTTC CASSLAGVEQYF
TRBJ2-2 TRBD2 NA TRBV7-2 TGTGCCAGCAGCCTTACGGGACTAGCGGGAGTTAGACACACCGGGGAGCTGTTTTTT CASSLTGLAGVRHTGELFF
TRBJ2-5 NA NA TRBV4-3 TGCGCCAGCAGCCAAGTGCCTAGCTTGGGCGGGACCCAGTACTTC CASSQVPSLGGTQYF
TRBJ2-7 TRBD2 NA TRBV18 TGTGCCAGCTCTTCCGGGACTAGCGGGAGGTACGAGCAGTACTTC CASSSGTSGRYEQYF
TRBJ2-7 NA NA TRBV30 TGTGCCTGGAGTGTGGGGGGGGCCTCCTACGAGCAGTACTTC CAWSVGGASYEQYF
TRBJ2-7 TRBD1 NA TRBV10-3 TGTGCTGCCGGACAGGGGGAAGTTCGCGAGCAGTACTTC CAAGQGEVREQYF
TRBJ2-7 NA once TRBV11-2 TGTGCCAGCAGCCCGGGAGATAAGGGGTACGAGCAGTACTTC CASSPGDKGYEQYF
TRBJ2-2 TRBD1 NA TRBV18 TGTGCCAGCTCACCGACGACAGGGGCCACCGGGGAGCTGTTTTTT CASSPTTGATGELFF
TRBJ2-2 NA NA TRBV7-3 TGTGCCAGCAGCTTAGACAGATCCGGGGAGCTGTTTTTT CASSLDRSGELFF
TRBJ2-1 TRBD2 NA TRBV6-5 TGTGCCAGCAAAAGCGGGGAGGAGATTGATGAGCAGTTCTTC CASKSGEEIDEQFF
TRBJ2-7 TRBD1 NA TRBV27 TGTGCCAGCAGTTTTAAGGGGACAGGGTCCTACGAGCAGTACTTC CASSFKGTGSYEQYF
TRBJ1-5 NA NA TRBV7-9 TGTGCCAGCAGCTTAGCGAACGGGTTCAATCAGCCCCAGCATTTT CASSLANGFNQPQHF
TRBJ2-5 TRBD2 NA TRBV5-1 TGCGCCAGCAGCCCCAGTGTAGGAGCGGGAGGGGAGACCCAGTACTTC CASSPSVGAGGETQYF